This TCR beta chain was profiled in a study of CD8 T cells in ankylosing spondylitis (TCRdb year 2017). In terms of the full investigation: T cell receptor beta repertoires were profiled in healthy donors and ankylosing spondylitis patients so that disease-linked TCR variants could be found. In total, the full study cohort was made up of some 100 healthy donors and approximately 27 ankylosing spondylitis patients. Peripheral blood samples were taken, and synovial fluid was additionally collected from ankylosing spondylitis patients. Results and caveats for the whole study, not just this receptor: The disease-linked clones showed a CD8+ phenotype and occurred at relatively low frequencies in peripheral blood. The disease-linked clones were reported to be significantly enriched in matched synovial fluid samples from ankylosing spondylitis patients. A TCR beta motif made up of several highly homologous amino acid variants appeared to be characteristic of blood from ankylosing spondylitis patients. Some TCR beta motif variants had previously been reported in synovial fluid and blood of reactive arthritis patients, which suggested common disease-initiation mechanisms.

Sequencing was performed on an Illumina HiSeq 2500. Quantitative 5'-RACE with molecular barcodes was the method used to prepare the TCR beta libraries. The authors' pipeline ran thus. A new computational method based on a probabilistic model of VDJ rearrangement was used to identify disease-linked TCR variants. The raw public reads went through TCRdb reprocessing: fastp at Q25, MiXCR clone calling, in-frame beta chains kept. Identical CDR3 proteins give one entry, which carries the most common genes and DNA. These V and J calls rely on TCRdb rather than the paper's analysis. Recorded for this sample are 200,000 to 250,000 distinct CDR3 sequences; over 9.5% of them occurred a single time. Jointly, the top ten make up 21% of the sample. CDR1 and CDR2 were assigned from the germline V gene as MDHEN and SYDVKM. There are 13 amino acids in the CDR3, from cysteine to phenylalanine inclusive. The retained sequence is limited to the CDR3, 39 bases, with the frame set at the first base. Trimming costs V 8 bases and J 2 bases, and their ends lie 11 bases apart.

This clonotype was counted ten times or more. Its antigen is currently not known. Per-base quality was not reported, and no clone a single base away is much larger than it. Sequencing used blood, either unsorted or a sorted T cell fraction (not recorded which). This chain is built from TRBV28 and TRBJ2-3, with the D gene uncertain. The clonotype comes from a male donor with ankylosing spondylitis or in good health (not recorded which). The CDR3 amino acid sequence is: CASCGVTTDTQYF. The nucleotides are TGTGCCAGCTGCGGCGTGACCACAGATACGCAGTATTTT.